The clone carrying this T cell receptor (beta chain) came up once. This entry is derived from a study of Ad26.COV2.S vaccination and SARS-CoV-2 variants. V was shortened by 2 bases and J by 4 bases, with 13 bases between the two germline ends. The V gene's germline CDR1 is SGHNT and CDR2 YYREEE (reference sequence). This CDR3 spans 14 amino acids. The assay was immunoSEQ multiplex PCR, and TCRdb's table has in-frame clones only and misses some. Altogether about 400,000 clones are present, about 88% being singletons, with the ten largest covering around 2%. Treatment indicated: roughly 19 received Ad26.COV2.S at low or high dose, single or two shots; 5 received placebo; per-sample allocation not given. The study sampled participants on day 63 after the first vaccine or placebo injection.

The sequencing used peripheral blood, collected in a trial of Ad26.COV2.S vaccine versus placebo. The V and J genes are TRBV5-4 and TRBJ2-7; perhaps D is TRBD1 or TRBD2 (6 bases each). This receptor was taken from a person between 18 and 60 years old who received the Ad26.COV2.S COVID-19 vaccine or a placebo. The CDR3 here is CASSLGGGGYEQYF. CDR3 bases: TGTGCCAGCAGCTTAGGGGGAGGAGGATACGAGCAGTACTTC. Combining the CDR3 with reference TRBV5-4 and TRBJ2-7 gives the whole variable domain ETGVTQSPTHLIKTRGQQVTLRCSSQSGHNTVSWYQQALGQGPQFIFQYYREEENGRGNFPPRFSGLQFPNYSSELNVNALELDDSALYLCASSLGGGGYEQYFGPGTRLTVT.